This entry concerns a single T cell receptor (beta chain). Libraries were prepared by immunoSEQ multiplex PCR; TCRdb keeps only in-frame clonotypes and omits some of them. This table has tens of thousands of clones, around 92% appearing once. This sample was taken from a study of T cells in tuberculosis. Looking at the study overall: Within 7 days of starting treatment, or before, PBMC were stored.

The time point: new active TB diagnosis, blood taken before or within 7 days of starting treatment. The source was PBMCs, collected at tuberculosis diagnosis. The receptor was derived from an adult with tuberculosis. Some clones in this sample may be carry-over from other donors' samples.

The DNA of the CDR3 is TGTGCCAGCAGTTACGACCTGGGCCCCAATGAGCAGTTCTTC. It translates to CASSYDLGPNEQFF. This chain links TRBV6-5 with TRBJ2-1; D gene ambiguous. Germline V CDR1 and CDR2: MNHEY, SVGAGI. The CDR3 length is 14 residues. With 2 bases removed from V and 6 bases from J, the gap between germline ends came to 11 bases.